This T cell receptor (beta chain) was profiled in a study of regulatory T cells in long-lasting Graves disease listed by TCRdb under 2021. Broadly, across the study: Antithyroid drugs had been taken for less than 3 months by newly diagnosed Graves' disease patients. The study was registered as a clinical trial and conducted in China. Patients with persistent Graves' disease were compared with patients with newly diagnosed Graves' disease using TCR sequencing and RNA sequencing of peripheral blood. A total of about 35 samples underwent TCR sequencing, from 13 patients with persistent Graves' disease and approximately 20 patients with newly diagnosed Graves' disease.

The library was made by multiplex PCR. Data came from an Illumina HiSeq 4000. TCR beta libraries were built with iRepertoire HTBI primers and Arm-PCR amplification of CDR3 regions. PCR products were gel purified before sequencing. The original pipeline was this. Gene usage analysis of CDR3 amino acid clonotypes relied on the roughly 60 TRBV and around 13 TRBJ segments identified across samples. COPE and FqMerger were used to merge the filtered high-quality paired reads into contigs. Contigs were aligned with BLAST to IMGT TRBV, TRBD and TRBJ reference genes, and CDR3 was defined per IMGT. Clonotypes above 0.1% frequency were classified as highly expanded clones. Repertoire diversity was measured by Shannon entropy, and V-J evenness by the Gini coefficient. Public clonotypes were defined as clonotypes shared by more than one individual. Starting from the raw public reads, TCRdb applied fastp trimming at Q25, assembled clones with MiXCR and retained in-frame beta chains. Each record represents a unique CDR3 protein, reported with the most common genes and DNA among its rows. These V and J calls rely on TCRdb rather than the paper's analysis. Within this sample are 300,000 to 400,000 distinct CDR3 sequences, with around 17% of them counted one time only. Together, the top ten hold 25% to 30% of the sample.

From the cysteine through the phenylalanine, the CDR3 covers 17 amino acids. The entry retains the CDR3 DNA only, 51 bases that are in frame from base 1. Reading the germline V gene (reference sequence) gives CDR1 GTSNPN and CDR2 SVGIG. Relative to germline, V is missing 3 bases and J is missing 7 bases, with 17 bases of the junction outside any gene match. Sample time point, as interpreted from the label and publication: newly diagnosed GD, antithyroid drugs for less than 3 months. RNA was extracted from PBMCs in TRIzol for both TCR sequencing and RNA sequencing. Graves' disease was diagnosed according to American Thyroid Association guidelines. Patients for the study were recruited at an endocrinology department in Xi'an, China. Each patient gave 7.5 to 10 milliliters of peripheral blood, collected in an EDTA anticoagulant tube. PBMCs were isolated by Ficoll Paque Plus density gradient separation without further T cell sorting. An Agilent 2100 Bioanalyzer and agarose gel were used to check RNA quality, while a NanoDrop 2000 measured RNA concentration.

This clonotype was counted many times. Its antigen remains unidentified. No clone much larger than this one lies a single base away; base qualities are absent. The paper as a whole reports these results and caveats: As a limitation, the authors acknowledged that the small sample size may reduce accuracy. More public clonotypes were shared among persistent patients (roughly 2,700) than among newly diagnosed patients (966). Only the TCR beta chain was sequenced and analyzed. Preferential use of TRBV28, TRBJ1-2 and TRBJ2-5 was observed in persistent disease, whereas TRBV20-1 and TRBJ2-1 were favored in newly diagnosed disease. Lower TCR Shannon entropy and fewer highly expanded clones were observed in persistent Graves' disease patients than in newly diagnosed patients, which suggested clonal expansion. Because the primary lesion, thyroid tissue, could not be accessed, the study looked at peripheral blood alone.

Another study also made use of these data, one on T cells in Graves' hyperthyroidism and ophthalmopathy. The second paper further reports: Stable Graves' hyperthyroidism was defined as no progression to ophthalmopathy during 18 months of follow-up. The hyperthyroidism patients were between 18 and 65 years old and newly diagnosed, with a disease duration of less than 2 months. Exclusion was applied to patients with uncontrolled infections, other autoimmune diseases, pregnancy or lactation. Diagnoses were based on clinical symptoms, serum thyroxine and TRAb, thyroid ultrasound and orbital computed tomography. For the first round of RT-PCR on the TCR CDR3, the HTBI primer set was used together with the Qiagen OneStep RT-PCR kit. Most expanded thyroid clonotypes (frequency above 0.001) were also found in blood, which suggests that blood repertoires may mirror thyroid immune responses. In cross-validation, a model built on a 13 V-J signature told ophthalmopathy apart from stable hyperthyroidism with over 85% sensitivity and approximately 81% specificity, and in testing the same model reached 80%/75%. In validation, progression to ophthalmopathy was predicted by the model with 70.59% sensitivity and 72% to 85% specificity, a median of roughly six months before onset. To identify distinguishing TCR V-J signatures, a discovery cohort of 90 to 100 patients was used, comprising 40 to 45 with Graves' ophthalmopathy and 55 to 65 with stable Graves' hyperthyroidism. Whether ophthalmopathy could be predicted prospectively was tested in an independent validation cohort made up of under 20 hyperthyroidism patients plus 17 patients who later progressed to ophthalmopathy. The 100 discovery patients were randomly split 7:3 into training and test sets. In more than 5 Graves' hyperthyroidism patients, the study also compared T-cell repertoires from thyroid tissue with T-cell repertoires from blood. After blood sampling, hyperthyroidism patients were treated with methimazole at a starting dose of 30 mg daily, and ophthalmopathy patients were treated with high-dose intravenous methylprednisolone. The libraries were constructed in a second round of multiplex PCR and then size-selected and purified. Paired-end sequencing of the libraries was performed with 100 bp reads on an Illumina HiSeq2000. SOAPnuke was used to process the raw data, throwing out any read that contained adapters or uncalled bases, had a mean Phred below 15, or lacked an exact constant-primer or identifier match. COPE v1.2.5 was used to merge high-quality paired reads, and clonotypes were defined as unique nucleotide sequences. Clonotypes were aligned to IMGT TRBV, TRBD and TRBJ reference segments using MiTCR v1.1. Analysis was restricted to V-J combinations with a frequency above 0.0001, which covered just over 98% of repertoires. The TCS score was defined as F50 (clonal expansion) divided by E x V (chaos), with BLOSUM62-based TCRdist calculated between CDR3 peptides within each V-J. Welch's t-statistics and random forest reduced approximately 520 V-J features to 10 to 15, which were used in a naive Bayes classifier (R e1071). No statistical method was used to set the sample size in advance, and investigators knew the group allocation. According to the paper, TCR Vbeta CDR3 sequencing was carried out on 135 peripheral blood samples, which came from 40 to 45 ophthalmopathy, some 73 hyperthyroidism and roughly 17 progressor patients.

Sample: peripheral blood mononuclear cells (PBMCs), taken at new diagnosis, from a patient treated with antithyroid drugs. This TCR derives from a man aged 40-50 years with Graves disease. Donor details come from another sample of the same person, matched by shared clones. The sequence joins TRBV30 to TRBJ2-1; 8 middle bases align to TRBD2. The CDR3 protein: CAWRSRRGTRGDNEQFF. The DNA is TGTGCCTGGAGAAGTCGAAGGGGGACTAGGGGGGATAATGAGCAGTTCTTC.